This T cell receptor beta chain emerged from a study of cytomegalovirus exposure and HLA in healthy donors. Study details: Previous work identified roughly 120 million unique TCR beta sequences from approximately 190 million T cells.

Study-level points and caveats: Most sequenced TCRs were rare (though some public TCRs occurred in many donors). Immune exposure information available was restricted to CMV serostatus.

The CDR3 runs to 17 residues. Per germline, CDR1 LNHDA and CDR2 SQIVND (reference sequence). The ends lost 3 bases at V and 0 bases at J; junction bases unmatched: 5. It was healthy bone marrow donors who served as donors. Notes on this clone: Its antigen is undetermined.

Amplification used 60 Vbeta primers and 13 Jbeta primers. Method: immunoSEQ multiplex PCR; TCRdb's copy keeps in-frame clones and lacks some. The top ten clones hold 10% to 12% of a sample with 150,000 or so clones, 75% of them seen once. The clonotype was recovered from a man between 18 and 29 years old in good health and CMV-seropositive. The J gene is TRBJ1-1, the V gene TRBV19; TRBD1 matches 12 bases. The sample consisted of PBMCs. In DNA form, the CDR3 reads TGTGCCAGTAGTATCGGGGACAGGGGGCACATGAACACTGAAGCTTTCTTT. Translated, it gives CASSIGDRGHMNTEAFF.